This T cell receptor (beta chain) was documented in a study of blood T cell repertoires in COVID-19 (dated by TCRdb to about 2020). Looking at the study overall: Samples from collaborators originated in the United States, Italy and Spain and spanned both the acute and convalescent phases of COVID-19. The repertoires were released in a freely available public database intended as a resource for research on the immune response to SARS-CoV-2. A de-identified subject ID, COVID-19 status, age in years and sex were almost always included in the sample metadata. Samples came from the ongoing ImmuneRACE study (first 160 participants) plus 1,254 subjects from 6 global collaborators. Subjects who had been exposed to COVID-19, were actively infected with it, or had recovered from it provided the deeply sampled blood TCRbeta repertoires that made up the dataset. The material from the prospective study consisted of cDNA or gDNA derived from T cells, B-cell-depleted T cells, or PBMCs. Where available, HLA class I and class II types were obtained from metadata supplied by the sample provider rather than from assay-based typing.

In the prospective study, participants were roughly 18 to 100 years old, resided in about 25 geographic areas of the United States, and were enrolled through a virtual design. Cohort assignment in the prospective study relied on participant-reported clinical history from a screening survey and a study questionnaire. Mobile phlebotomists in the prospective study collected whole blood, serum and a nasopharyngeal or oropharyngeal swab from every participant. Over an approximately two-month period, participants in the prospective study had the option of providing additional blood draws and questionnaires. Prospective study blood samples were shipped either frozen or at room temperature before DNA extraction. Overall study results and their limits: The amount of clinical and demographic metadata varied by source and participant and was provided uncurated.

A remark on this clone: Its antigen is currently not known. Base qualities were left out, and no much larger clone turns up one base away.

TCRbeta CDR3 regions were amplified from genomic DNA by means of the immunoSEQ Assay, a bias-controlled multiplex PCR. As for the original processing: Within the assay, amplification of reference gene primers was used to estimate how many nucleated cells each sample contained. To quantify the absolute abundance of each unique TCRbeta CDR3 rearrangement, sequence reads were collapsed and filtered. For each sample, productive Simpson clonality was calculated by taking the square root of Simpson's diversity index across productive rearrangements. In TCRdb, the immuneACCESS table is reduced to in-frame sequences with V and J assigned. These tables do not hold every clone; where another copy was compared, an unresolved V gene accounts for under half, and the others remain unexplained. D and trimming were read from the DNA, whereas the V and J calls and clone size are those reported in that table. For this sample the table gives 200,000 to 250,000 clones, of which about 86% were detected only once. About 4.1% of the sample belongs to the ten largest clones.

This sequence was found in a woman between 40 and 50 years old with acute COVID-19. The source material was PBMCs or T cells enriched from blood (not recorded which).

The CDR3 protein is CASSPRGGYETQYF. The DNA sequence is given as TGTGCCAGCAGCCCGAGGGGGGGGTACGAGACCCAGTACTTC. The V gene is TRBV7-3 and the J gene is TRBJ2-5; TRBD2 might be the D gene, on 7 matching bases. The CDR3 runs 14 residues from the cysteine to the phenylalanine. Only CDR3 DNA remains: 42 bases, in frame from the first base. CDR1 and CDR2 are drawn from the germline V gene: SGHTA, FQGTGA. V was cut back by 5 bases and J by 5 bases, leaving a gap of 15 bases between them.